This TCR beta chain stems from a study of blood T cell repertoires in COVID-19. Study-level information: In each case, the material was cDNA or gDNA derived from T cells, B-cell-depleted T cells, or PBMCs.

V was pared by 7 bases and J by 0 bases, with 10 bases between. Germline CDR1 and CDR2: LNHDA and SQIVND (reference sequence). The CDR3 extends over 15 amino acids. Recruits, aged roughly 18 to 89 years, lived in 20 to 30 US areas. Source study methods: Scientists estimated how many nucleated cells there were by amplifying reference gene primers. Clones were sequenced by immunoSEQ multiplex PCR, and TCRdb holds only the in-frame ones, with some missing. V and J calls and clone size are as listed in that table; D and trimming were resolved from the DNA. The sample shows about 440,000 clones, about 85% of them seen only once.

The rearrangement joins TRBV19 to TRBJ1-6; D call uncertain. The sequence came from a woman between 18 and 29 years old with acute COVID-19. Sequenced: PBMCs or T cells enriched from blood (not recorded which). This CDR3 is CASTHPSSYNSPLHF. CDR3 DNA: TGTGCCAGTACACATCCCAGCTCCTATAATTCACCCCTCCACTTT. The entire variable domain, with the rest obtained from reference TRBV19 and TRBJ1-6, is as follows: DGGITQSPKYLFRKEGQNVTLSCEQNLNHDAMYWYRQDPGQGLRLIYYSQIVNDFQKGDIAEGYSVSREKKESFPLTVTSAQKNPTAFYLCASTHPSSYNSPLHFGNGTRLTVT.